This TCR beta chain came from a study of cytomegalovirus exposure and HLA in healthy donors. Germline V gives CDR1 SQVTM, CDR2 ANQGSEA. The CDR3 contains 13 residues. The V and J ends lost 6 bases and 5 bases respectively, with 16 bases between them. Primers: 60 Vbeta forward and 13 Jbeta reverse. TCRdb's copy holds only in-frame clones and misses some; the assay was immunoSEQ multiplex PCR. The sample shows 75,000 to 95,000 clones, approximately 64% of them seen only once. The sequence was obtained from a woman in her forties or fifties in good health and CMV-seropositive. The material sequenced was PBMCs. The J gene is TRBJ2-5, the V gene TRBV29-1; maybe TRBD1 (6 bases). The CDR3 DNA sequence: TGCAGCGTCCCGACAGGCGCTGGGGAGACCCAGTACTTC. Its protein product is CSVPTGAGETQYF.